This T cell receptor (beta chain) was recovered during a study of T-cell memory formation after mild COVID-19. Study summary: TCR clusters were mostly confined to one donor each. Points from the study as a whole: Clones that got smaller from day 15 to 85 had even CD4/CD8, while clones growing later tipped toward CD4+.

The CDR3 length is 12 residues. CDR1 and CDR2 from the germline V gene are SNHLY and FYNNEI. Trimming cost V 5 bases and J 5 bases, with 8 bases left between them. A word on this clonotype: Its antigen is not known.

5'RACE with constant-segment primers built TCRalpha and TCRbeta cDNA libraries with UMIs. TCRdb redid the calling of the 5' RACE reads with MiXCR, one entry per CDR3 protein. The sample yields approximately 480,000 distinct CDR3 sequences, 18% seen once. This chain uses TRBV2 with TRBJ2-3; D remains ambiguous. This TCR came from an adult woman who had mild COVID-19 (a few samples of this study predate the infection). Cell type and time point are not known. The sequencing input was PBMCs or a T cell subset sorted from them (not recorded which). This chain's CDR3 is CASSMDGDTQYF. As DNA, the CDR3 is TGTGCCAGCAGTATGGACGGAGATACGCAGTATTTT.